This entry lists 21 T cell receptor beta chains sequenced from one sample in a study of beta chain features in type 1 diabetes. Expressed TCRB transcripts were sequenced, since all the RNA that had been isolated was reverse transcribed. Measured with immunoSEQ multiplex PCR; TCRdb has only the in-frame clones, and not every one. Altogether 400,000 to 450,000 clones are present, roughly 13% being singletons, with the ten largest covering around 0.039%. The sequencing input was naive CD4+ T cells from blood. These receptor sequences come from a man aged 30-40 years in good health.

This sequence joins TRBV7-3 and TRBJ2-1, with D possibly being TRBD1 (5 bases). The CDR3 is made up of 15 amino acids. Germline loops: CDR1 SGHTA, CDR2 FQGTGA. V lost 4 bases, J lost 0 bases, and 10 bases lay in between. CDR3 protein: CASSSQGNSYNEQFF. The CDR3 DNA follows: TGTGCCAGCAGCTCTCAGGGTAACTCCTACAATGAGCAGTTCTTC.

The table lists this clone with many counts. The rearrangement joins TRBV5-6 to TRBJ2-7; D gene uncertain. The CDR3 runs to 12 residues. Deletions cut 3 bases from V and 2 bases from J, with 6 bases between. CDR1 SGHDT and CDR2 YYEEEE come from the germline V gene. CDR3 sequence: CASSYRTYEQYV. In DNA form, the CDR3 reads TGTGCCAGCAGCTACCGGACCTACGAGCAGTACGTC.

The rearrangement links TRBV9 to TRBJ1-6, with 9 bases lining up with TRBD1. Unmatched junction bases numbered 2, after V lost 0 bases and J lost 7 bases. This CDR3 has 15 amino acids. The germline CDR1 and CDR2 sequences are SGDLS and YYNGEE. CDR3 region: CASSVGGQGNSPLHF. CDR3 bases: TGTGCCAGCAGCGTAGGCGGACAGGGGAATTCACCCCTCCACTTT.

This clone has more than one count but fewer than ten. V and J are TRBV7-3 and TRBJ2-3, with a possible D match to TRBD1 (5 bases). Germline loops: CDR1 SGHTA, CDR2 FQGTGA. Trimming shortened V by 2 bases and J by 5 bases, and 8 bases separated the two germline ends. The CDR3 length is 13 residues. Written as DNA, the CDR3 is TGTGCCAGCAGCTTAGGGGCAATAGATACGCAGTATTTT. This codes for CASSLGAIDTQYF.

DNA of the CDR3: TGTGCCAGCTCACGGGATCCAGGGCCCGGGGAGCTGTTTTTT. Translating gives CASSRDPGPGELFF. V and J are TRBV18 and TRBJ2-2; D may be TRBD1 (5 bases). The V gene's germline CDR1 is KGHSH and CDR2 LQKENI. This CDR3 spans 14 amino acids. Trimming took off 4 bases at V and 6 bases at J, with 12 bases between the two ends. The variable domain in full, with the rest retrieved from reference TRBV18 and TRBJ2-2, is NAGVMQNPRHLVRRRGQEARLRCSPMKGHSHVYWYRQLPEEGLKFMVYLQKENIIDESGMPKERFSAEFPKEGPSILRIQQVVRGDSAAYFCASSRDPGPGELFFGEGSRLTVL.

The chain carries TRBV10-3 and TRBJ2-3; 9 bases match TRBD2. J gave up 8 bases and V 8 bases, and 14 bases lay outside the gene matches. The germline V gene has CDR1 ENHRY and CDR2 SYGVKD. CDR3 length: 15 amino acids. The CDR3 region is CAIGPQAGGPPTQYF. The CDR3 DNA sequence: TGTGCCATCGGCCCCCAAGCGGGGGGTCCCCCTACGCAGTATTTT.

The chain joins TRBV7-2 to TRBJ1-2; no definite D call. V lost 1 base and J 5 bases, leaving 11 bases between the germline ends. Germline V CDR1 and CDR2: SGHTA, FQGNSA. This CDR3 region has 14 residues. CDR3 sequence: CASSLDRAAYGYTF. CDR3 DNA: TGTGCCAGCAGCTTAGACAGAGCAGCATATGGCTACACCTTC.

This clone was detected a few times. The CDR3 DNA follows: TGTGCCAGCAGCTTGGGACTAGCGGGAGTGGGTGAGCAGTTCTTC. The encoded protein is CASSLGLAGVGEQFF. This rearrangement joins TRBV7-9 to TRBJ2-1, with 14 bases aligning to TRBD2. Looked up from germline, CDR1 is SEHNR and CDR2 is FQNEAQ (reference sequence). The V segment lost 3 bases and the J segment 9 bases; nucleotides outside the gene matches: 4. This CDR3 contains 15 residues.

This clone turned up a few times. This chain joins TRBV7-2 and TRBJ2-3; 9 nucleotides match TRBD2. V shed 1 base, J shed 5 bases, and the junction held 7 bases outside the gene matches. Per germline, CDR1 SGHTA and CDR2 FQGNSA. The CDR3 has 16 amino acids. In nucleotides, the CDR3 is TGTGCCAGCAGCTTAGATCACGCGGGAGGGGGAGATACGCAGTATTTT. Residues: CASSLDHAGGGDTQYF.

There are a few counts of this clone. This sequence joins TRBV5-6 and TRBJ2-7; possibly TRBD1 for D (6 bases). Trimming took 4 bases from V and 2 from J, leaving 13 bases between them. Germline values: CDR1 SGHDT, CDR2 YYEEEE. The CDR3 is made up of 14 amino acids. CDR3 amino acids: CASSITGSPYEQYV. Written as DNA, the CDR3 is TGTGCCAGCAGCATCACAGGGAGTCCCTACGAGCAGTACGTC.

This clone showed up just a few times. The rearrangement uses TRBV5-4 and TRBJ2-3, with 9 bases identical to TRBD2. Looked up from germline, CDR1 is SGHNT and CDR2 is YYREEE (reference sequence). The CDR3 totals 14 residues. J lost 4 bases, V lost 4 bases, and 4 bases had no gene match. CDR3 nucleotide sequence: TGTGCCAGCAGCCGGGGCGGGGGGGCAGATACGCAGTATTTT. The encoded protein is CASSRGGGADTQYF.

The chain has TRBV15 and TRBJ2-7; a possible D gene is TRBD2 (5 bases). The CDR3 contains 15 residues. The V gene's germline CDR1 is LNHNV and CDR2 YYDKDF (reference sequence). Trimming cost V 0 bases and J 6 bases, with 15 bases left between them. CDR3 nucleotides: TGTGCCACCAGCAGAGATCGGGAACACCTTCTCGAGCAGTACGTC. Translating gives CATSRDREHLLEQYV.

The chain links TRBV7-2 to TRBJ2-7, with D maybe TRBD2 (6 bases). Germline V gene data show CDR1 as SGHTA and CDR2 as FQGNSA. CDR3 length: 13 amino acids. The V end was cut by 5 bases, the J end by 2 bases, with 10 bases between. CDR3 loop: CASSPAGPYEQYV. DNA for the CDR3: TGTGCCAGCAGCCCCGCGGGACCCTACGAGCAGTACGTC.

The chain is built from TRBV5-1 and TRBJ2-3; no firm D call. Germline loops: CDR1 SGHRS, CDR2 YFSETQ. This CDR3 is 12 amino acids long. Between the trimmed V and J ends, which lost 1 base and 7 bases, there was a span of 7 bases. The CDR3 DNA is TGCGCCAGCAGCTTGACAGAAAATACGCAGTATTTT. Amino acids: CASSLTENTQYF.

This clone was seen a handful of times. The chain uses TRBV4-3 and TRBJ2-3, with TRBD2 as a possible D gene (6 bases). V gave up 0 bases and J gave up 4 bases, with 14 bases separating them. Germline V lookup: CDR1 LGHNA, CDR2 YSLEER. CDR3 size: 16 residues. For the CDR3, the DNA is TGCGCCAGCAGCCAAGATCCCGGGGGAGTAGCAGATACGCAGTATTTT. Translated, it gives CASSQDPGGVADTQYF.

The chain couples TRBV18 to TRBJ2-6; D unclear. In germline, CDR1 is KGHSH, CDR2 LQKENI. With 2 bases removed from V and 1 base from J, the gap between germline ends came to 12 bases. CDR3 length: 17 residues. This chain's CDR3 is CASSPAALGSGANVLTF. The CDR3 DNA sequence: TGTGCCAGCTCACCAGCGGCCCTAGGTTCTGGGGCCAACGTCCTGACTTTC.

DNA of the CDR3: TGTGCCAGCAGTGGCAGGGTGTCAGTCGAGCAGTACTTC. This sequence encodes CASSGRVSVEQYF. The chain combines TRBV6-1 with TRBJ2-7; possibly TRBD1 for D (5 bases). The germline CDR1 and CDR2 sequences are MNHNS and SASEGT. V was trimmed by 4 bases and J by 6 bases, leaving 13 bases between them. CDR3 length: 13 amino acids.

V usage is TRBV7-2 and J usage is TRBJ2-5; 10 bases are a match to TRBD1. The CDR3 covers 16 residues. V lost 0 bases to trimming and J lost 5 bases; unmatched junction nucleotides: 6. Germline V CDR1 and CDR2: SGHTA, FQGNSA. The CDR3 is CASSLAGTGVKETQYF. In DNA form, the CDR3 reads TGTGCCAGCAGCTTAGCCGGGACAGGGGTAAAGGAGACCCAGTACTTC.

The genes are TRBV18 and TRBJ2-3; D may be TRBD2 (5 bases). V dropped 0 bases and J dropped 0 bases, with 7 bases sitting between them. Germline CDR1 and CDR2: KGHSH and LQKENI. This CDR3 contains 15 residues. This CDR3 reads CASSPPRASTDTQYF. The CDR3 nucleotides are TGTGCCAGCTCACCACCGAGGGCTAGCACAGATACGCAGTATTTT.

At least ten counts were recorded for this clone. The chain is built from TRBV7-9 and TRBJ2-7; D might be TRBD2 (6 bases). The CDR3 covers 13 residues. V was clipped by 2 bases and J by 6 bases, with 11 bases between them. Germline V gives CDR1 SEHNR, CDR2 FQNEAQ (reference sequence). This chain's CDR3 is CASSLTSISEQYV. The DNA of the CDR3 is TGTGCCAGCAGCTTAACTAGCATCTCCGAGCAGTACGTC.

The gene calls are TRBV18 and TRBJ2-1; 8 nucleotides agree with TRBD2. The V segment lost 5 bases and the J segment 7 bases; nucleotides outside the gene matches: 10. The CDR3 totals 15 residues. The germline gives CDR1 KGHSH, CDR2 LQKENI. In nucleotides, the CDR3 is TGTGCCAGCTCATTCGCGGGACTAGGGGGAAATGAGCAGTTCTTC. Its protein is CASSFAGLGGNEQFF. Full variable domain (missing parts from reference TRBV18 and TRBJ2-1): NAGVMQNPRHLVRRRGQEARLRCSPMKGHSHVYWYRQLPEEGLKFMVYLQKENIIDESGMPKERFSAEFPKEGPSILRIQQVVRGDSAAYFCASSFAGLGGNEQFFGPGTRLTVL.